Shown below are 4 T cell receptor beta chains from a single sample sequenced in a study of T cells in pancreatic ductal adenocarcinoma. Sequencing was performed with immunoSEQ multiplex PCR; in TCRdb, only in-frame clones are kept and a portion is missing. The data contain roughly 31,000 clones, about 92% of them singletons. The selected patients with pancreatic ductal adenocarcinoma had surgery but no neoadjuvant therapy. The sample was PBMCs. The receptors were sampled from a human donor with pancreatic ductal adenocarcinoma.

The chain couples TRBV19 to TRBJ1-5; D might be TRBD1 (5 bases). The germline V gene encodes CDR1 LNHDA and CDR2 SQIVND (reference sequence). Trimming shortened V by 3 bases and J by 2 bases, and 11 bases separated the two germline ends. CDR3 length: 15 residues. CDR3 sequence reads: CASSIGKQGNQPQHF. The CDR3 DNA sequence: TGTGCCAGTAGTATTGGGAAACAGGGCAATCAGCCCCAGCATTTT.

The V and J genes are TRBV6-6 and TRBJ2-7; 7 bases align to TRBD2. V shed 11 bases and J 3 bases; nucleotides not matched to a gene: 10. The CDR3 spans 13 residues. The germline V gene encodes CDR1 MNHNY and CDR2 SVGAGI (reference sequence). The CDR3 loop reads CASRDYGDYEQYF. The CDR3 DNA reads TGTGCCTCACGGGACTACGGGGACTACGAGCAGTACTTC.

The chain employs TRBV4-1 and TRBJ1-4, with D possibly TRBD1 on 6 matching bases. Per germline, CDR1 MGHRA and CDR2 YSYEKL. The CDR3 extends over 15 amino acids. V shed 4 bases and J shed 5 bases, with 14 bases lying between them. CDR3 amino acids: CASSPGQRGNEKLFF. The CDR3 DNA reads TGCGCCAGCAGCCCCGGACAGAGGGGAAATGAAAAACTGTTTTTT.

This chain joins TRBV29-1 and TRBJ2-7, with 9 bases matching TRBD1. The CDR3 is 14 amino acids. The germline gives CDR1 SQVTM, CDR2 ANQGSEA. V shed 2 bases and J 7 bases; nucleotides not matched to a gene: 9. This CDR3 is CSVESRDRVGEQYF. As DNA, the CDR3 is TGCAGCGTTGAATCTAGGGACAGGGTGGGTGAGCAGTACTTC.